The source of this T cell receptor (beta chain) is a study of beta chain features in type 1 diabetes. Study overall: Examination covered around 100 million sorted cells spanning all samples.

Expressed TCRB transcripts got sequenced, as all isolated RNA was reverse transcribed. Measured with immunoSEQ multiplex PCR; TCRdb has only the in-frame clones, and not every one. This table has just over 450,000 clones, 30% appearing once. V dropped 5 bases and J dropped 0; count of bases not matched to a gene: 4. Germline-derived CDR1 and CDR2 are SEHNR and FQNEAQ (reference sequence). CDR3 length: 15 amino acids. Stem cell-like memory, regulatory, central memory and naive CD4+ cells were sorted via CD45RO/CCR7/CD25/CD127/CD95/CD27. The sequenced sample consisted of naive CD4+ T cells from blood. The genes are TRBV7-9 and TRBJ2-1, with TRBD1 matching 7 bases. This TCR was recovered from a man aged 18-30 years in good health. The CDR3 nucleotides are TGTGCCAGCAGCATCCGGGACAGCTCCTACAATGAGCAGTTCTTC. Its translation: CASSIRDSSYNEQFF.